This T cell receptor (beta chain) was sequenced during a study of T cells in localized non-small cell lung cancer (dated by TCRdb to the early 2020s). In terms of the full investigation: The study examined T cell repertoires in approximately 240 patients with early-stage NSCLC and compared tumors with uninvolved tumor-adjacent lungs. The cohort comprised some 220 treatment-naïve NSCLC patients with resected, localized lung tumors. Of the NSCLC patients, about 130 were male and 107 were female, and the mean age was approximately 66 years.

The immunoSEQ Assay was used to sequence TCR beta CDR3 regions from DNA. The original pipeline was this. T cell density was computed as TCR beta template counts normalized to usable DNA estimated by amplifying housekeeping genes. Richness was estimated using the preseqR package, with extrapolation to 400,000 templates for PBMC samples and to 120,000 templates for tissue samples. Clonality was defined by subtracting Pielou's evenness from one. Tissue-enriched TCRs were identified by differential abundance testing using productive amino-acid clonotypes, minimum total count 5 and alpha 0.1. The Jaccard Index and the Morisita Overlap Index were used to quantify repertoire overlap between compartments. GLIPH clustered TCR beta CDR3s with public tetramer-defined viral CDR3s; viral motifs required at least three viral sequences plus V-gene enrichment. This is the immuneACCESS table as TCRdb keeps it, with only in-frame sequences that have V and J called. A part of the clones is gone; compared with another copy, unresolved V genes explain less than half, and the rest is unexplained. The V and J calls and clone size come from that table; D and trimming were worked out from the DNA. This sample lists roughly 16,000 clones; around 89% were detected once. The ten largest clones take up roughly 3.8% of the sample.

The study at large found these results: Since the design was exploratory, TCR variables were selected using unadjusted p-values with no false-discovery rate correction. Because multi-region tumor sequencing was not done, intratumor heterogeneity could not be ruled out. The highest T cell clonality was observed in uninvolved tumor-adjacent lung, where clonality exceeded that of tumor, suggesting that antigenic responses were more focused in uninvolved tumor-adjacent lung. Longer overall survival was associated with higher T cell density in blood, whereas shorter survival was associated with higher clonality in adjacent lung. Of the top 100 tumor clones, a median of roughly 60 were detected in paired uninvolved adjacent lung; under 35 were also among that lung's top 100.

Taken from cysteine to phenylalanine, the CDR3 has 14 residues. Only the CDR3 part of the read is kept: 42 bases, read in frame from the first base. V is cut by 0 bases and J by 6 bases, and the space between the germline ends is 12 bases. As encoded in the germline V gene, CDR1 is SGHDT while CDR2 is YYEEEE. For this clone: Its specific antigen is unknown. Within one base of it there is no much larger clone, and no base qualities were kept.

At diagnosis, tumor, uninvolved tumor-adjacent lung and peripheral blood were collected and then preserved as a mix of FFPE and fresh-frozen material. For TCR repertoire profiling, blood samples were analyzed as peripheral blood mononuclear cells. This sequence originates from a male donor at least 60 years old with stage II squamous cell lung carcinoma. The V and J genes are TRBV5-6 and TRBJ1-2; no confident D gene assignment can be made. Sequencing was performed on peripheral blood, taken before any cancer treatment. The bases read TGTGCCAGCAGCTTGGGGCTCGAAACTCATGGCTACACCTTC. Its protein is CASSLGLETHGYTF.